The next 20 T cell receptor beta chains were all read from a single sample in a study of shared clonotypes between healthy human individuals. The protocol was immunoSEQ multiplex PCR, while the TCRdb copy is restricted to in-frame clones and leaves out a portion. The profile shows millions of clones, around 95% of them singletons. Sequencing was done on a sample of naive CD4+ T cells sorted from blood. Subset specified: CD45RA+ positively selected. Receptors were obtained from a man aged 18 to 29 in good health.

On this clone itself: The same CDR3 can be traced to other DNA sequences in this sample. This CDR3 reads CASSLGGLGYEQYF. The CDR3 DNA reads TGTGCCAGCAGCTTGGGGGGGTTAGGCTACGAGCAGTACTTC. J is TRBJ2-7 and V is TRBV7-9; 7 bases are a match to TRBD2. Germline-derived CDR1 and CDR2 are SEHNR and FQNEAQ (reference sequence). J gave up 3 bases and V 3 bases, and 5 bases lay outside the gene matches. The CDR3 runs 14 residues. Full variable domain (remainder filled in from reference TRBV7-9 and TRBJ2-7): DTGVSQNPRHKITKRGQNVTFRCDPISEHNRLYWYRQTLGQGPEFLTYFQNEAQLEKSRLLSDRFSAERPKGSFSTLEIQRTEQGDSAMYLCASSLGGLGYEQYFGPGTRLTVT.

The chain combines TRBV5-1 with TRBJ2-1; a weak D match, TRBD2 (5 bases). The CDR3 is made up of 13 amino acids. Trimming removed 4 bases at V and 10 bases at J, with 15 bases between. CDR1 and CDR2 from the germline V gene are SGHRS and YFSETQ. DNA for the CDR3: TGCGCCAGCAGCCAGGCGGAGAGAGGGGAGCAGTTCTTC. It encodes CASSQAERGEQFF.

The chain couples TRBV19 to TRBJ2-7; D gene uncertain. V lost 8 bases to trimming and J lost 1 base, with 24 bases between them. CDR3 length equals 17 residues. The V gene's germline CDR1 is LNHDA and CDR2 SQIVND (reference sequence). The CDR3 sequence: CASQPNPGGDTSYEQYF. In DNA form, the CDR3 reads TGTGCCAGTCAGCCAAACCCGGGCGGAGACACTTCCTACGAGCAGTACTTC.

A remark on this clone: Other DNA sequences from this sample encode an identical CDR3 as well. The rearrangement links TRBV5-1 to TRBJ1-6, with D tentatively TRBD1 (6 bases). V was cut by 0 bases and J by 1 base, with 8 bases left in between. Per the germline V gene, CDR1 is SGHRS and CDR2 is YFSETQ. The CDR3 contains 16 residues. The DNA of the CDR3 is TGCGCCAGCAGCTTGGCAGGGGCGTCCTATAATTCACCCCTCCACTTT. Translation: CASSLAGASYNSPLHF.

The J gene is TRBJ2-4, the V gene TRBV7-2; no reliable D call. V was cut by 1 base and J by 6 bases, with 13 bases left in between. The CDR3 consists of 15 residues. Germline V gene data show CDR1 as SGHTA and CDR2 as FQGNSA. CDR3 residues: CASSLVGSAVNIQYF. CDR3 DNA sequence: TGTGCCAGCAGCTTAGTTGGCAGCGCGGTAAACATTCAGTACTTC. The variable domain in full, completed from reference TRBV7-2 and TRBJ2-4, reads GAGVSQSPSNKVTEKGKDVELRCDPISGHTALYWYRQSLGQGLEFLIYFQGNSAPDKSGLPSDRFSAERTGGSVSTLTIQRTQQEDSAVYLCASSLVGSAVNIQYFGAGTRLSVL.

This sequence joins TRBV5-1 and TRBJ2-1; 7 nucleotides align to TRBD2. The V gene end was trimmed by 0 bases and the J gene end by 3 bases; junction bases not matched to a gene: 6. There are 16 residues in the CDR3. Germline V lookup: CDR1 SGHRS, CDR2 YFSETQ. DNA for the CDR3: TGCGCCAGCAGCTTGGCCCCCAGCGGGATCTACAATGAGCAGTTCTTC. Its translation is CASSLAPSGIYNEQFF.

This chain connects TRBV5-6 to TRBJ1-5; 7 bases match TRBD1. Germline V gene sequence: CDR1 SGHDT, CDR2 YYEEEE. V trimming: 1 base; J trimming: 5 bases; junction bases outside the gene matches: 15. The CDR3 sequence is 18 residues long. In DNA, the CDR3 is TGTGCCAGCAGCTTGAGGATAAGGATGGGGACAGTTGATCAGCCCCAGCATTTT. Translated, it gives CASSLRIRMGTVDQPQHF.

This chain uses TRBV19 with TRBJ1-4; no clear D. Germline lookup yields CDR1 LNHDA and CDR2 SQIVND (reference sequence). CDR3 length: 13 residues. Trimming stripped 7 bases from V and 7 bases from J, with 13 bases between. CDR3 in amino acids: CASNYGGSEKLFF. CDR3 sequence (DNA): TGTGCCAGTAACTACGGAGGGTCTGAAAAACTGTTTTTT.

V is TRBV5-1 and J is TRBJ1-4, with D unresolved. From germline, CDR1 is SGHRS and CDR2 YFSETQ. The V end lost 4 bases, the J end lost 5 bases, and 12 bases lay between the germline ends. The CDR3 is 14 amino acids. As DNA, the CDR3 is TGCGCCAGCAGCATAAGGAGTGAAAATGAAAAACTGTTTTTT. It specifies CASSIRSENEKLFF. The variable domain in full, with the rest retrieved from reference TRBV5-1 and TRBJ1-4, is KAGVTQTPRYLIKTRGQQVTLSCSPISGHRSVSWYQQTPGQGLQFLFEYFSETQRNKGNFPGRFSGRQFSNSRSEMNVSTLELGDSALYLCASSIRSENEKLFFGSGTQLSVL.

This clone was recorded once. This chain uses TRBV2 with TRBJ1-6, with unresolved D. The CDR3 is made up of 14 amino acids. Per the germline V gene, CDR1 is SNHLY and CDR2 is FYNNEI. Trimming took 6 bases from V and 6 from J, leaving 12 bases between them. The DNA of the CDR3 is TGTGCCAGCAGCCCCGAGGGCCTTAATTCACCCCTCCACTTT. This encodes CASSPEGLNSPLHF.

The chain's CDR3 is CAWSVHGYNEQFF. The CDR3 region has the DNA TGTGCCTGGAGTGTACATGGGTACAATGAGCAGTTCTTC. The rearrangement links TRBV30 to TRBJ2-1; D gene unclear. The CDR3 covers 13 residues. V was shortened by 0 bases and J by 4 bases, with 7 bases between the two germline ends. CDR1 and CDR2 (germline): GTSNPN, SVGIG (reference sequence).

To note about this clone: This CDR3 is also generated by other DNA sequences in the sample. J is TRBJ2-2 and V is TRBV5-1; D perhaps matches TRBD1 (5 bases). This CDR3 has 14 amino acids. V lost 0 bases, J lost 6 bases, and 9 bases lay in between. CDR1 is SGHRS, CDR2 YFSETQ, per germline. CDR3 amino acids: CASSLEGAAGELFF. Here the CDR3 DNA reads TGCGCCAGCAGCTTGGAAGGGGCGGCCGGGGAGCTGTTTTTT.

V is TRBV6-5 and J is TRBJ2-1; the match to TRBD2 covers 8 bases. The CDR3 runs to 15 residues. With 2 bases clipped from V and 4 bases from J, the junction kept 4 bases outside the gene matches. In germline, CDR1 is MNHEY, CDR2 SVGAGI. CDR3 region: CASSYIAGGYNEQFF. CDR3 sequence (DNA): TGTGCCAGCAGTTACATTGCGGGGGGATACAATGAGCAGTTCTTC.

The chain joins TRBV7-2 to TRBJ1-5; tentative D call: TRBD1 (5 bases). The V gene lost 5 bases and the J gene lost 7 bases, with 12 bases spanning the gap. CDR1 is SGHTA, CDR2 FQGNSA, per germline. The CDR3 covers 13 residues. CDR3 bases: TGTGCCAGCAGCCCGCAGGGACGGCAGCCCCAGCATTTT. Translated, it gives CASSPQGRQPQHF.

The chain carries TRBV30 and TRBJ2-2; 10 bases are shared with TRBD2. The junction had 5 bases not matched to a gene; V was cut back by 0 bases and J by 4 bases. The CDR3 has 16 amino acids. Germline CDR1 reads GTSNPN; CDR2 reads SVGIG (reference sequence). CDR3 in amino acids: CAWSVLGTSVTGELFF. The CDR3, as DNA: TGTGCCTGGAGTGTACTTGGGACTAGCGTCACCGGGGAGCTGTTTTTT.

This clone has only one observation. The chain is built from TRBV5-6 and TRBJ2-3; TRBD2 is a possible D gene (6 bases). Per germline, CDR1 SGHDT and CDR2 YYEEEE. The CDR3 length is 15 residues. V lost 2 bases to trimming and J lost 0 bases, with 10 bases between them. The CDR3 here is CASSLGGTSTDTQYF. As DNA, the CDR3 is TGTGCCAGCAGCTTAGGCGGGACCAGCACAGATACGCAGTATTTT.

The chain joins TRBV18 to TRBJ1-3, with 11 bases that match TRBD1. V dropped 3 bases and J dropped 3; count of bases not matched to a gene: 4. This CDR3 is 16 amino acids long. Germline CDR1 reads KGHSH; CDR2 reads LQKENI. DNA of the CDR3: TGTGCCAGCTCACCTGGACAGGGGGCGCGTGGAAACACCATATATTTT. This encodes CASSPGQGARGNTIYF.

The V and J genes are TRBV25-1 and TRBJ1-1; 9 nucleotides match TRBD1. CDR3 length: 14 residues. The trim removed 4 bases at V and 5 bases at J, leaving 5 bases unmatched. Per germline, CDR1 MGHDK and CDR2 SYGVNS. In DNA, the CDR3 is TGTGCCAGCAGTGCGGGACAGGGTCGGACTGAAGCTTTCTTT. Translation gives CASSAGQGRTEAFF.

The rearrangement joins TRBV2 to TRBJ1-5; D is undetermined. Germline V gene data show CDR1 as SNHLY and CDR2 as FYNNEI. This CDR3 spans 15 amino acids. V dropped 5 bases and J dropped 0 bases, with 11 bases sitting between them. CDR3 bases: TGTGCCAGCAGTACTCGGGGATATAGCAATCAGCCCCAGCATTTT. Amino acid sequence: CASSTRGYSNQPQHF.

The rearrangement joins TRBV27 to TRBJ1-1; D call uncertain. This CDR3 is 15 amino acids long. Germline assignment: CDR1 MNHEY and CDR2 SMNVEV (reference sequence). Trimming took 1 base from V and 1 from J, leaving 10 bases between them. The CDR3 spells CASSLLTQANTEAFF. CDR3 coding DNA: TGTGCCAGCAGTTTATTAACCCAGGCGAACACTGAAGCTTTCTTT.